These T cell receptor beta chains were read from a single sample in a study of shared T cell receptors in the human thymus. The protocol was immunoSEQ multiplex PCR, while the TCRdb copy is restricted to in-frame clones and leaves out a portion. The data contain approximately 730,000 clones, 80% to 90% of them singletons. This same sample was also taken into another study, of human thymus T cells.

The sample taken for sequencing was thymocytes. The receptors were sampled from a girl under three years old with a congenital heart defect. The CDR3 runs from the conserved cysteine through the conserved F or W. A D gene is named only where the DNA matches it firmly. Clone size is stated in some rows and not others, as once, few, many or a class when expanded.

D	V	size	J	DNA	CDR3
TRBD1	TRBV4-1	.	TRBJ2-7	TGCGCCAGCAGCCCAACGCCGGGACAGGCGGACTTCGACACATCCTACGAGCAGTACTTC	CASSPTPGQADFDTSYEQYF
.	TRBV19	.	TRBJ1-5	TGTGCCAGTAGTATAAGGGACACGTATAGCAATCAGCCCCAGCATTTT	CASSIRDTYSNQPQHF
.	TRBV9	.	TRBJ2-7	TGTGCCAGCAGCGTTCTGGACAGCTCCTACGAGCAGTACTTC	CASSVLDSSYEQYF
TRBD1	TRBV27	.	TRBJ1-2	TGTGCCAGCAGTTGGAGACAGGGAAACTATGGCTACACCTTC	CASSWRQGNYGYTF
TRBD1	TRBV2	once	TRBJ2-3	TGTGCCAGCGGTCGGGACAGCGAGCAGTGTAGCGGCACAGATACGCAGTATTTT	CASGRDSEQCSGTDTQYF
.	TRBV6-6	.	TRBJ1-2	TGTGCCAGCAGTAGTGGGGGCAAAGTGAATGGCTACACCTTC	CASSSGGKVNGYTF
.	TRBV5-1	once	TRBJ1-2	TGCGCCAGCAGCTTGTTAGGGCAGGGTTACTATGGCTACACCTTC	CASSLLGQGYYGYTF
.	TRBV14	.	TRBJ1-6	TGTGCCAGCAGCCAAGATAGTCCGGGCGGGTTAGGTAATTCACCCCTCCACTTT	CASSQDSPGGLGNSPLHF
TRBD1	TRBV2	.	TRBJ1-4	TGTGCCAGCAGTGAAGAATCCGGGACAGGGTCTGAAAAACTGTTTTTT	CASSEESGTGSEKLFF
.	TRBV9	.	TRBJ1-6	TGTGCCAGCAGCGTAGTGTCCGAGGGACATATTAATTCACCCCTCCACTTT	CASSVVSEGHINSPLHF
TRBD2	TRBV19	.	TRBJ2-3	TGTGCCAGTACGTTAGCGGGGACAGATACGCAGTATTTT	CASTLAGTDTQYF
TRBD1	TRBV9	.	TRBJ1-2	TGTGCCAGCAGCCCCCGGGACAGCCCTTCTCAGAACTATGGCTACACCTTC	CASSPRDSPSQNYGYTF
.	TRBV6-4	.	TRBJ2-6	TGTGCCAGCAGTGACTTACCCCGGACAGCTTCTGGGGCCAACGTCCTGACTTTC	CASSDLPRTASGANVLTF
TRBD1	TRBV4-1	.	TRBJ1-2	TGCGCCAGCAGCCGAGAACGACGACAGGGTGACTATGGCTACACCTTC	CASSRERRQGDYGYTF
TRBD2	TRBV19	.	TRBJ2-2	TGTGCCAGTAGTATAGTTCGCCTAGCGGGGAACACCGGGGAGCTGTTTTTT	CASSIVRLAGNTGELFF
TRBD1	TRBV11-2	.	TRBJ2-7	TGTGCCAGCAGCCCTCGGGACAGGGACTCCTACGAGCAGTACTTC	CASSPRDRDSYEQYF
.	TRBV28	.	TRBJ1-2	TGTGCCAGCAGGTGGTCAGGAGGCTACACCTTC	CASRWSGGYTF
.	TRBV10-3	.	TRBJ2-3	TGTGCCACGGGGAAGAGTCGGAGCCTGGGCACAGATACGCAGTATTTT	CATGKSRSLGTDTQYF